These 9 T cell receptor beta chains were sequenced from one sample in a study of shared clonotypes between healthy human individuals. Measured with immunoSEQ multiplex PCR; TCRdb has only the in-frame clones, and not every one. The sample consists of 640,000 or so clones, about 78% of them appearing once. Material: memory CD4+ T cells sorted from blood. Noted subset: CD45RA-negative fraction. These TCRs come from a woman aged 30 to 39 in good health.

The V call is TRBV19, the J call TRBJ1-2; 7 positions match TRBD1. This CDR3 contains 15 residues. V gave up 6 bases and J gave up 0 bases; unmatched junction bases: 7. Looked up from germline, CDR1 is LNHDA and CDR2 is SQIVND (reference sequence). The CDR3 protein is CASSRDSQSNYGYTF. CDR3 bases: TGTGCCAGTAGCCGGGACAGCCAATCTAACTATGGCTACACCTTC. Filled out from reference TRBV19 and TRBJ1-2, the complete variable domain reads DGGITQSPKYLFRKEGQNVTLSCEQNLNHDAMYWYRQDPGQGLRLIYYSQIVNDFQKGDIAEGYSVSREKKESFPLTVTSAQKNPTAFYLCASSRDSQSNYGYTFGSGTRLTVV.

This clone was found once. The chain joins TRBV2 to TRBJ1-2; 9 bases agree with TRBD1. CDR1 and CDR2 (germline): SNHLY, FYNNEI. V was pared by 7 bases and J by 6 bases, with 9 bases of the junction left unmatched. The CDR3 loop spans 14 amino acids. CDR3 bases: TGTGCCAGCACTAGGGACAGGGAATCTAATGGCTACACCTTC. Amino acids: CASTRDRESNGYTF.

This sequence joins TRBV28 and TRBJ1-1, with 7 bases that match TRBD1. The CDR3 length is 15 residues. The germline CDR1 and CDR2 sequences are MDHEN and SYDVKM. Trimming removed 6 bases from V and 0 bases from J; junction bases left unmatched: 7. CDR3 coding DNA: TGTGCCAGCAGGGGGGCAGGGGGTGTGAACACTGAAGCTTTCTTT. Translation: CASRGAGGVNTEAFF.

The chain links TRBV5-1 to TRBJ2-2, with 16 bases identical to TRBD2. With V trimmed by 3 bases and J by 4 bases, 3 bases remained unmatched. This CDR3 contains 17 residues. Germline-derived CDR1 and CDR2 are SGHRS and YFSETQ. CDR3 loop: CASSSGTSGRGTGELFF. The DNA for the CDR3 is TGCGCCAGCAGCTCCGGGACTAGCGGGAGGGGCACCGGGGAGCTGTTTTTT.

On this clone itself: The same CDR3 arises from other DNA sequences in this sample as well. The rearrangement uses TRBV5-1 and TRBJ2-5; tentatively, D is TRBD1 (5 bases). V dropped 4 bases and J dropped 1 base, with 8 bases sitting between them. From germline, CDR1 is SGHRS and CDR2 YFSETQ. This CDR3 contains 13 residues. The CDR3 sequence: CASSLQVQETQYF. CDR3 DNA: TGCGCCAGCAGCCTACAGGTCCAAGAGACCCAGTACTTC.

The V call is TRBV6-5, the J call TRBJ2-5, with 10 nucleotides matching TRBD2. The CDR3 contains 15 residues. Trimming at V came to 7 bases and at J to 4 bases, leaving 9 bases not matched to a gene. CDR1 and CDR2 (germline): MNHEY, SVGAGI. The CDR3 bases are TGTGCCAGCACCTCCAGCGGGAGGGCAGTAGAGACCCAGTACTTC. The encoded protein is CASTSSGRAVETQYF.

The rearrangement joins TRBV9 to TRBJ1-1; D uncertain. The V and J ends lost 0 bases and 0 bases respectively, with 6 bases between them. The CDR3 has 14 residues. Germline V lookup: CDR1 SGDLS, CDR2 YYNGEE. The CDR3, as DNA: TGTGCCAGCAGCGTAGGACCGATGAACACTGAAGCTTTCTTT. Protein sequence: CASSVGPMNTEAFF. The whole variable domain, remainder taken from reference TRBV9 and TRBJ1-1, is DSGVTQTPKHLITATGQRVTLRCSPRSGDLSVYWYQQSLDQGLQFLIQYYNGEERAKGNILERFSAQQFPDLHSELNLSSLELGDSALYFCASSVGPMNTEAFFGQGTRLTVV.

The chain recombines TRBV10-3 with TRBJ2-7, with 8 bases identical to TRBD1. Germline V gene lookup returns CDR1 ENHRY and CDR2 SYGVKD. V gave up 0 bases and J gave up 4 bases; unmatched junction bases: 5. CDR3 length: 15 residues. CDR3 DNA: TGTGCCATCAGTGAGTCGGGTCAGGGGGCTTACGAGCAGTACTTC. Residues: CAISESGQGAYEQYF.

To note about this clone: The same CDR3 also results from other DNA sequences found in this sample. This rearrangement joins TRBV5-4 to TRBJ2-3, with a weak D call TRBD2 (5 bases). With 4 bases removed from V and 6 bases from J, the gap between germline ends came to 9 bases. This CDR3 comprises 12 residues. Germline V gene data show CDR1 as SGHNT and CDR2 as YYREEE (reference sequence). CDR3 in DNA: TGTGCCAGCAGCGTGGGCGGGGATACGCAGTATTTT. Protein sequence: CASSVGGDTQYF.